One sample yielded the 32 T cell receptor beta chains listed below, sequenced in a study of regulatory T cells in long-lasting Graves disease. Libraries of TCR beta came from iRepertoire HTBI primers plus Arm-PCR of CDR3 regions. TCRdb reprocessed the multiplex PCR reads via MiXCR and lists one record per CDR3 protein. The repertoire holds 360,000 or so distinct CDR3 sequences, with 15% to 20% as singletons. The sample's time point: newly diagnosed GD, antithyroid drugs for less than 3 months. Generation of the TCR library employed RNA extracted from PBMCs. These data were likewise used in another study, on T cells in Graves' hyperthyroidism and ophthalmopathy.

Sample: peripheral blood mononuclear cells (PBMCs), taken at new diagnosis, from a patient treated with antithyroid drugs. These receptors were collected from a woman aged 18-29 years with Graves disease.

CDR3 sequence: CASSLTEAVYTF. The CDR3 region has the DNA TGTGCCAGCAGCCTTACGGAGGCGGTCTACACCTTC. The chain joins TRBV28 to TRBJ1-2; unclear D gene. V was pared by 6 bases and J by 10 bases, with 15 bases between. CDR1 MDHEN and CDR2 SYDVKM come from the germline V gene. The CDR3 totals 12 residues.

This clonotype was observed a few times. This chain joins TRBV7-3 and TRBJ1-2; D possibly corresponds to TRBD1 (5 bases). Germline CDR1 and CDR2: SGHTA and FQGTGA. The CDR3 totals 13 residues. Between the trimmed V and J ends, which lost 2 bases and 10 bases, there was a span of 14 bases. Here the CDR3 reads CASSLSPTGHYTF. The CDR3 bases are TGTGCCAGCAGCTTATCACCAACAGGCCACTACACCTTC.

Concerning this clonotype: This may come from a read error, since a much larger clone is one base off. The CDR3 bases are TGCAGTGCTGGACCCCGGGACAGGGGAGGAGAGACCCAGTGCTTC. Its protein is CSAGPRDRGGETQCF. The V gene is TRBV20-1, the J gene TRBJ2-5, with 10 positions matching TRBD1. Germline V lookup: CDR1 DFQATT, CDR2 SNEGSKA (reference sequence). The CDR3 length is 15 residues.

The table lists this clonotype with a few counts. This likely traces to a read error, being one base from a far larger clone. The V gene is TRBV2, the J gene TRBJ2-5, with TRBD1 matching 8 bases. CDR3 length equals 15 residues. Germline values: CDR1 SNHLY, CDR2 FYNNEI. J was trimmed by 2 bases and V by 3 bases; bases with no gene match: 5. CDR3 coding DNA: TGTGCCAGCAGTGATCCCGGGACAGGACAAGAGACCCAGTACTTC. This gives the protein CASSDPGTGQETQYF.

This clonotype was detected many times. The chain has TRBV2 and TRBJ1-1, with D tentatively TRBD1 (5 bases). In germline, CDR1 is SNHLY, CDR2 FYNNEI. The CDR3 extends over 16 amino acids. Trimming stripped 8 bases from V and 0 bases from J, with 19 bases between. This CDR3 reads CASQNEGQLMNTEAFF. DNA of the CDR3: TGTGCCAGCCAAAACGAGGGGCAACTAATGAACACTGAAGCTTTCTTT. The complete variable domain, with remaining parts taken from reference TRBV2 and TRBJ1-1, reads EPEVTQTPSHQVTQMGQEVILRCVPISNHLYFYWYRQILGQKVEFLVSFYNNEISEKSEIFDDQFSVERPDGSNFTLKIRSTKLEDSAMYFCASQNEGQLMNTEAFFGQGTRLTVV.

This clonotype was picked up many times. This sequence joins TRBV6-1 and TRBJ2-2, with 12 bases that match TRBD2. The CDR3 spans 16 residues. CDR1 is MNHNS, CDR2 SASEGT, per germline. V gave up 5 bases and J gave up 2 bases; unmatched junction bases: 3. The DNA for the CDR3 is TGTGCCAGCAGTCGGACTAGCGGGATAAACACCGGGGAGCTGTTTTTT. It specifies CASSRTSGINTGELFF.

At least ten counts were recorded for this clonotype. The CDR3 sequence is CASSFGGDGAEQFF. The CDR3 bases are TGTGCCAGCAGCTTTGGAGGGGACGGGGCTGAGCAGTTCTTC. The genes are TRBV7-3 and TRBJ2-1; TRBD2 might be the D (6 bases). Germline CDR1 and CDR2: SGHTA and FQGTGA. The CDR3 is 14 residues long. The V gene lost 3 bases and the J gene lost 9 bases, with 15 bases spanning the gap.

The chain is built from TRBV28 and TRBJ2-3; 7 bases fit TRBD1. This CDR3 comprises 13 residues. Germline V gives CDR1 MDHEN, CDR2 SYDVKM. Trimming removed 6 bases from V and 4 bases from J; junction bases left unmatched: 4. The CDR3 reads CASRPTGPDTQYF. CDR3 DNA: TGTGCCAGCAGACCGACAGGGCCAGATACGCAGTATTTT. The full variable domain, its missing parts supplied by reference TRBV28 and TRBJ2-3, is DVKVTQSSRYLVKRTGEKVFLECVQDMDHENMFWYRQDPGLGLRLIYFSYDVKMKEKGDIPEGYSVSREKKERFSLILESASTNQTSMYLCASRPTGPDTQYFGPGTRLTVL.

A few counts support this clonotype. A far larger clone is only one base removed, so a read error is likely. The chain combines TRBV11-1 with TRBJ1-1; no clear D. The CDR3 consists of 15 residues. Germline lookup yields CDR1 SGHAT and CDR2 FQDESV (reference sequence). This chain's CDR3 is CASSFNVGSNTEGFF. The CDR3 DNA follows: TGTGCCAGCAGCTTCAACGTGGGGTCAAACACTGAAGGTTTCTTT.

This clonotype showed up many times. The chain recombines TRBV2 with TRBJ2-7, with TRBD2 matching 7 bases. This CDR3 has 14 amino acids. V gave up 0 bases and J gave up 3 bases; unmatched junction bases: 2. Germline loops: CDR1 SNHLY, CDR2 FYNNEI. The CDR3 reads CASSEASGIYEQYF. As DNA, the CDR3 is TGTGCCAGCAGTGAAGCAAGCGGGATCTACGAGCAGTACTTC.

This clonotype was seen repeatedly, ten times or more. This chain links TRBV30 with TRBJ1-2, with D tentatively TRBD1 (5 bases). This CDR3 spans 16 amino acids. The germline V and J ends were trimmed by 0 bases and 2 bases, with 16 bases remaining between them. Germline V gene lookup returns CDR1 GTSNPN and CDR2 SVGIG (reference sequence). The CDR3 DNA follows: TGTGCCTGGAGTGTCTTTGGGGGGAGTATGAACTATGGCTACACCTTC. Protein product: CAWSVFGGSMNYGYTF.

In its sample, this clonotype was seen a few times. This chain links TRBV15 with TRBJ2-1; 8 bases fit TRBD1. J lost 15 bases, V lost 5 bases, and 12 bases had no gene match. CDR1 is LNHNV and CDR2 is YYDKDF in the germline V gene (reference sequence). The CDR3 length is 13 residues. CDR3 sequence (DNA): TGTGCCACCAGCGCCAATCCCGGGACAGGTTGGTTCTTC. Translated, it gives CATSANPGTGWFF.

The V call is TRBV5-1, the J call TRBJ2-5; 11 positions match TRBD2. CDR1 is SGHRS, CDR2 YFSETQ, per germline. This CDR3 region has 15 residues. Trimming at V came to 3 bases and at J to 5 bases, leaving 6 bases not matched to a gene. CDR3 in amino acids: CASSYTSGRGETQYF. In DNA form, the CDR3 reads TGCGCCAGCAGCTACACTAGCGGGAGAGGCGAGACCCAGTACTTC.

This clonotype appeared many times. This chain links TRBV28 with TRBJ2-7; TRBD2 aligns across 10 bases. V was pared by 5 bases and J by 1 base, with 8 bases of the junction left unmatched. Germline CDR1 is MDHEN and CDR2 is SYDVKM. The CDR3 extends over 16 amino acids. Here the CDR3 reads CASSEIAGGRSYEQYF. CDR3 nucleotide sequence: TGTGCCAGCAGTGAAATAGCGGGAGGTAGATCCTACGAGCAGTACTTC.

The rearrangement uses TRBV20-1 and TRBJ1-4; 8 bases align to TRBD1. The CDR3 runs 12 residues. Per the germline V gene, CDR1 is DFQATT and CDR2 is SNEGSKA (reference sequence). This CDR3 reads CGGTGKNEKLFF. CDR3 nucleotides: TGCGGGGGGACAGGCAAGAATGAAAAACTGTTTTTT.

This clonotype was counted ten times or more. The CDR3 nucleotides are TGTGCCACCGGGACTAGCGGAACCTACGAGCAGTACTTC. It encodes CATGTSGTYEQYF. The chain employs TRBV27 and TRBJ2-7; 11 nucleotides line up with TRBD2. Germline V gives CDR1 MNHEY, CDR2 SMNVEV (reference sequence). The CDR3 extends over 13 amino acids. V lost 10 bases, J lost 2 bases, and 4 bases stayed unmatched.

This clonotype was counted between two and nine times. The chain is built from TRBV20-1 and TRBJ2-5, with 8 positions matching TRBD2. Germline loops: CDR1 DFQATT, CDR2 SNEGSKA (reference sequence). CDR3 length equals 13 residues. Trimming took 4 bases from V and 7 from J; bases not matched to a gene: 8. CDR3 nucleotide sequence: TGCAGTGCTACCAGCGGGAGTAGTGCGACCCAGTACTTC. Protein sequence: CSATSGSSATQYF.

For this clonotype: One base away lies a much larger clone, so this may be a sequencing read error. The rearrangement joins TRBV6-1 to TRBJ1-3; possibly TRBD1 for D (5 bases). Germline loops: CDR1 MNHNS, CDR2 SASEGT. This CDR3 region has 17 residues. CDR3 DNA: TGTTCCAGCAGTCCCATCGTGGGGGTCACCTCTGGAAACACCATATATTTT. Translating it yields CSSSPIVGVTSGNTIYF.

The sample holds a few counts of this clonotype. This sequence joins TRBV7-9 and TRBJ1-4; tentative D call: TRBD1 (6 bases). Germline assignment: CDR1 SEHNR and CDR2 FQNEAQ (reference sequence). Trimming stripped 1 base from V and 0 bases from J, with 6 bases between. This CDR3 has 15 amino acids. The CDR3 loop is CASSLGQATNEKLFF. CDR3 in DNA: TGTGCCAGCAGCTTAGGACAGGCAACTAATGAAAAACTGTTTTTT.

With regard to this clonotype: A read error is possible here, since a much larger clone lies one base away. In DNA form, the CDR3 reads TGTGCCAGCACCCCCGACGGAGCTGACTATGGCTACACCTTC. Its translation is CASTPDGADYGYTF. This rearrangement joins TRBV7-2 to TRBJ1-2; D is unclear. V dropped 7 bases and J dropped 3 bases, with 15 bases sitting between them. CDR1 SGHTA and CDR2 FQGNSA come from the germline V gene. The CDR3 is 14 amino acids.

This clonotype was counted at least ten times. The rearrangement uses TRBV20-1 and TRBJ2-1; 12 bases are a match to TRBD2. Germline V CDR1 and CDR2: DFQATT, SNEGSKA (reference sequence). The CDR3 extends over 16 amino acids. J was trimmed by 6 bases and V by 1 base; bases with no gene match: 7. The CDR3 is CSARVRLAGVGNEQFF. The CDR3 DNA reads as TGCAGTGCTAGAGTCAGACTAGCGGGAGTGGGCAATGAGCAGTTCTTC.

This clonotype has at least ten counts. J is TRBJ1-6 and V is TRBV6-1; D unresolved. The CDR3 runs to 15 residues. The germline gives CDR1 MNHNS, CDR2 SASEGT. Trimming removed 6 bases at V and 0 bases at J, with 9 bases between. CDR3 amino acids: CASSSRRSYNSPLHF. CDR3 coding DNA: TGTGCCAGCAGCTCCAGACGCTCCTATAATTCACCCCTCCACTTT.

In its sample, this clonotype was seen many times. The chain employs TRBV6-1 and TRBJ2-5, with 8 positions matching TRBD1. The germline CDR1 and CDR2 sequences are MNHNS and SASEGT. The CDR3 is 15 residues long. With V trimmed by 5 bases and J by 2 bases, 7 bases remained unmatched. CDR3 region: CASSTGTGLQETQYF. As DNA, the CDR3 is TGTGCCAGCAGTACCGGGACAGGACTACAAGAGACCCAGTACTTC.

This chain links TRBV12-3 or TRBV12-4 with TRBJ1-1, with D tentatively TRBD1 (5 bases). The V end lost 7 bases, the J end lost 1 base, and 16 bases lay between the germline ends. This CDR3 spans 15 amino acids. CDR3 sequence: CASTLWGRGNTEAFF. Here the CDR3 DNA reads TGTGCCAGCACCCTCTGGGGCAGAGGGAACACTGAAGCTTTCTTT.

This clonotype was detected many times. The chain combines TRBV3-1 with TRBJ2-3; D remains ambiguous. The germline V and J ends were trimmed by 4 bases and 4 bases, with 12 bases remaining between them. Germline V CDR1 and CDR2: LGHDT, YNNKEL (reference sequence). The CDR3 length is 14 residues. CDR3 sequence reads: CASSPASRPDTQYF. DNA for the CDR3: TGTGCCAGCAGCCCTGCCAGCCGTCCAGATACGCAGTATTTT.

This clonotype was counted at least ten times. The rearrangement links TRBV28 to TRBJ2-7; D unresolved. CDR3 length: 10 amino acids. The V and J ends lost 6 bases and 5 bases respectively, with 5 bases between them. Germline CDR1 is MDHEN and CDR2 is SYDVKM. The CDR3 is CASSSDEQYF. Here the CDR3 DNA reads TGTGCCAGCAGCTCTGACGAGCAGTACTTC.

This clonotype has ten or more counts. The chain is built from TRBV11-3 and TRBJ2-7; no reliable D call. V lost 5 bases to trimming and J lost 0 bases, with 11 bases between them. Germline V gene lookup returns CDR1 SGHNT and CDR2 YENEEA. The CDR3 sequence is 14 residues long. Written as DNA, the CDR3 is TGTGCCAGCAGCCCCCGACACAACTCCTACGAGCAGTACTTC. Encoded protein: CASSPRHNSYEQYF.

This clonotype was picked up many times. The chain has TRBV2 and TRBJ1-5; 11 positions agree with TRBD1. J lost 7 bases, V lost 8 bases, and 7 bases had no gene match. Germline CDR1 and CDR2: SNHLY and FYNNEI. This CDR3 is built from 14 residues. CDR3 loop: CASRDRGWEQPQHF. CDR3 DNA sequence: TGTGCCAGCCGGGACAGGGGGTGGGAACAGCCCCAGCATTTT. Looking up the rest from reference TRBV2 and TRBJ1-5 gives the full variable domain: EPEVTQTPSHQVTQMGQEVILRCVPISNHLYFYWYRQILGQKVEFLVSFYNNEISEKSEIFDDQFSVERPDGSNFTLKIRSTKLEDSAMYFCASRDRGWEQPQHFGDGTRLSIL.

This clonotype was detected only a few times. The rearrangement links TRBV9 to TRBJ2-1; TRBD1 or TRBD2 may be the D gene (6 bases each). Germline assignment: CDR1 SGDLS and CDR2 YYNGEE. The CDR3 loop spans 16 amino acids. The germline V and J ends were trimmed by 0 bases and 0 bases, with 10 bases remaining between them. The CDR3 region has the DNA TGTGCCAGCAGCGTAGCGGGGGCGATCTCCTACAATGAGCAGTTCTTC. It codes for CASSVAGAISYNEQFF.

This clonotype was seen at least ten times. The chain carries TRBV6-1 and TRBJ2-7; TRBD1 matches at 10 bases. CDR3 length: 15 amino acids. The V gene end was trimmed by 6 bases and the J gene end by 5 bases; junction bases not matched to a gene: 10. The germline V gene encodes CDR1 MNHNS and CDR2 SASEGT. The CDR3 nucleotides read TGTGCCAGCAGAAGAATGACAGGGGGCCTGAACGAGCAGTACTTC. Protein sequence: CASRRMTGGLNEQYF.

This clonotype was picked up many times. The chain uses TRBV2 and TRBJ2-1, with TRBD2 identical over 10 bases. The length of the CDR3 is 15 residues. V was pared by 2 bases and J by 9 bases, with 7 bases of the junction left unmatched. CDR1 and CDR2 (germline): SNHLY, FYNNEI. The CDR3 sequence is CASSENGASGGEQFF. CDR3 DNA: TGTGCCAGCAGTGAAAATGGGGCTAGCGGGGGTGAGCAGTTCTTC.

This clonotype has at least ten counts. V gene TRBV6-2 or TRBV6-3 combines with J gene TRBJ1-5; D call uncertain. The CDR3 is made up of 16 amino acids. Trimming took off 2 bases at V and 2 bases at J, with 13 bases between the two ends. Germline CDR1 is MNHEY and CDR2 is SVGEGT. The CDR3 coding sequence is TGTGCCAGCAGTTACAGGTCCCGGGGAGGCAATCAGCCCCAGCATTTT. Encoded protein: CASSYRSRGGNQPQHF.